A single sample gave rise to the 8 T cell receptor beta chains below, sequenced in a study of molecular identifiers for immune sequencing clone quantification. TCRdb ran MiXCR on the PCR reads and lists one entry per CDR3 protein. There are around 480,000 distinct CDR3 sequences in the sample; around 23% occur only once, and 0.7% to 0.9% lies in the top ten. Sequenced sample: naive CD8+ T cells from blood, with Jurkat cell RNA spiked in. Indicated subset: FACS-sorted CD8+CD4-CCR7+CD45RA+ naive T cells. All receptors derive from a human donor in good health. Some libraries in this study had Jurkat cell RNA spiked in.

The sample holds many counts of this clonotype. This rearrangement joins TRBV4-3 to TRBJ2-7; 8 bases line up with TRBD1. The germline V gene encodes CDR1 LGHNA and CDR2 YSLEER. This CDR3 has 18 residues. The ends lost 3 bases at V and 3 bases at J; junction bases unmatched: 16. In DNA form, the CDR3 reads TGCGCCAGCAGCCAGACTCGGCCGGGACAGGTGTCCTTCTACGAGCAGTACTTC. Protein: CASSQTRPGQVSFYEQYF.

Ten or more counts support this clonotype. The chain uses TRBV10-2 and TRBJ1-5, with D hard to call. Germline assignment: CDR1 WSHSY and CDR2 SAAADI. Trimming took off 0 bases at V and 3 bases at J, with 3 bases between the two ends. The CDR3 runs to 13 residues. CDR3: CASSESLNQPQHF. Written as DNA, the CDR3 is TGCGCCAGCAGTGAGTCACTCAATCAGCCCCAGCATTTT.

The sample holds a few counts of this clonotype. In DNA form, the CDR3 reads TGTGCCTTGATTAGCGGGCTCTCCTACGAGCAGTACTTC. Translating gives CALISGLSYEQYF. V is TRBV30 and J is TRBJ2-7; 7 positions match TRBD2. J lost 0 bases, V lost 7 bases, and 6 bases had no gene match. Germline V CDR1 and CDR2: GTSNPN, SVGIG (reference sequence). This CDR3 has 13 amino acids.

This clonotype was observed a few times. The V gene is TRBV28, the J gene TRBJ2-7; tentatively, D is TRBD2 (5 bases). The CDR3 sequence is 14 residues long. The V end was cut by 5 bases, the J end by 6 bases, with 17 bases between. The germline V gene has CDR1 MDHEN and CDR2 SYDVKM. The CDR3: CASSTPSSWTEQYF. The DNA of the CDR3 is TGTGCCAGCAGTACCCCTAGCAGCTGGACCGAGCAGTACTTC. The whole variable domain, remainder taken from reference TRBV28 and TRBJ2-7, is DVKVTQSSRYLVKRTGEKVFLECVQDMDHENMFWYRQDPGLGLRLIYFSYDVKMKEKGDIPEGYSVSREKKERFSLILESASTNQTSMYLCASSTPSSWTEQYFGPGTRLTVT.

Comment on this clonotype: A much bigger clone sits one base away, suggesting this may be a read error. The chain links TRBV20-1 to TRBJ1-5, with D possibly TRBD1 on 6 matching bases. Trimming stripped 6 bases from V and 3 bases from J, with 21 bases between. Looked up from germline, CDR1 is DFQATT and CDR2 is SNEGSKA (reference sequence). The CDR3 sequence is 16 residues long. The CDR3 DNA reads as TGCAGTGCCCCCTGGACAGATTCAGGCCCCAATCAGCCCCAGCATTTT. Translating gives CSAPWTDSGPNQPQHF.

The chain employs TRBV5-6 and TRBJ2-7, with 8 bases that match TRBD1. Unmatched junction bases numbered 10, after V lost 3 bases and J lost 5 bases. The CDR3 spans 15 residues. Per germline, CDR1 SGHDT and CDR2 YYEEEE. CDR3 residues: CASSSEQSGGDEQYF. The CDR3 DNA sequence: TGTGCCAGCAGCTCGGAGCAGTCAGGGGGCGACGAGCAGTACTTC.

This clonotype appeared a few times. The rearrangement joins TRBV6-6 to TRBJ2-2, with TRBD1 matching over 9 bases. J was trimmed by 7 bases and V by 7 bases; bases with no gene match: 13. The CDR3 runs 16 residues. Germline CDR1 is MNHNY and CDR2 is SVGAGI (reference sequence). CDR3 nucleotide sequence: TGTGCCAGCAACCCCCCGACAGGGGGACGAGGCGGGGAGCTGTTTTTT. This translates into CASNPPTGGRGGELFF.

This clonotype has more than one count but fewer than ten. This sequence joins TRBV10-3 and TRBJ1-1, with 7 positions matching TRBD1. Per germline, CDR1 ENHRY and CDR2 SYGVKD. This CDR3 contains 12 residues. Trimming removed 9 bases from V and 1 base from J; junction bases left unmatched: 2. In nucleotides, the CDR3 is TGTGCCATACAGGGGCAGAACACTGAAGCTTTCTTT. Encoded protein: CAIQGQNTEAFF.